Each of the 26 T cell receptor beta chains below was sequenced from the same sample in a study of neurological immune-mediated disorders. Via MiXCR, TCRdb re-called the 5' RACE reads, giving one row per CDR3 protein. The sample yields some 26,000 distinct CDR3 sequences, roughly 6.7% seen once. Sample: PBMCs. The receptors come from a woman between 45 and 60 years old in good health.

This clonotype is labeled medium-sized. The DNA of the CDR3 is TGCAGCGTTGAAGATAGTGAGAGTAACTATGGCTACACCTTC. It yields the protein CSVEDSESNYGYTF. This chain links TRBV29-1 with TRBJ1-2; the D is unclear. The CDR3 has 14 amino acids. Germline V gene sequence: CDR1 SQVTM, CDR2 ANQGSEA. V was cut by 0 bases and J by 1 base, with 9 bases left in between.

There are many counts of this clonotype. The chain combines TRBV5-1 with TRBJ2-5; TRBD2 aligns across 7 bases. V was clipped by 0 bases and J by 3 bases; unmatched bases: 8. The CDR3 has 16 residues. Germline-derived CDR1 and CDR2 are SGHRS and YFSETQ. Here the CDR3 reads CASSLGWRESEETQYF. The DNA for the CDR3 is TGCGCCAGCAGCTTGGGCTGGCGGGAGTCCGAAGAGACCCAGTACTTC.

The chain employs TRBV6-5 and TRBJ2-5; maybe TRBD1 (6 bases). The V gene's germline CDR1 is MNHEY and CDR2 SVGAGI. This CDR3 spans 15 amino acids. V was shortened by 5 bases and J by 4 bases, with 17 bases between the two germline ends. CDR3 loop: CASSPTQGIGETQYF. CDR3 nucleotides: TGTGCCAGCAGTCCTACGCAGGGGATAGGAGAGACCCAGTACTTC.

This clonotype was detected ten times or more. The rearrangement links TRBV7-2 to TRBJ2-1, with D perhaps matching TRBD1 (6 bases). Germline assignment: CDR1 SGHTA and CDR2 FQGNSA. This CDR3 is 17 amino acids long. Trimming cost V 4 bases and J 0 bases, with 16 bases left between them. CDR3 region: CASSSLPRGISYNEQFF. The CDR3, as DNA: TGTGCCAGCAGCTCCTTACCCAGGGGAATCTCCTACAATGAGCAGTTCTTC.

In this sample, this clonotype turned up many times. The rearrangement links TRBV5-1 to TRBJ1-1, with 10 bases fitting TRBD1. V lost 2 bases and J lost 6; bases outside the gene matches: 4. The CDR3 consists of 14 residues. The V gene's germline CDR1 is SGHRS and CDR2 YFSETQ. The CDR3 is CASSFDRGRSEAFF. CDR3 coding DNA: TGCGCCAGCAGCTTTGACAGGGGGCGTTCTGAAGCTTTCTTT.

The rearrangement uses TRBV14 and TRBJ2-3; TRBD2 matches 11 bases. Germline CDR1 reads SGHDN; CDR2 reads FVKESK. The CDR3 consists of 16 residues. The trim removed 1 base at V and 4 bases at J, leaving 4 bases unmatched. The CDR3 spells CASSQAGTSGSDTQYF. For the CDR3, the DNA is TGTGCCAGCAGCCAAGCCGGGACTAGCGGTTCAGATACGCAGTATTTT.

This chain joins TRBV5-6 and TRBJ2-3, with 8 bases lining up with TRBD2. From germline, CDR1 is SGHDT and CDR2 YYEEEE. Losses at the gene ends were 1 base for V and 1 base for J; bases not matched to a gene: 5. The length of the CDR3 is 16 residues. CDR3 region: CASSLRGGTGTDTQYF. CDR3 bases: TGTGCCAGCAGCTTGCGCGGGGGGACCGGCACAGATACGCAGTATTTT.

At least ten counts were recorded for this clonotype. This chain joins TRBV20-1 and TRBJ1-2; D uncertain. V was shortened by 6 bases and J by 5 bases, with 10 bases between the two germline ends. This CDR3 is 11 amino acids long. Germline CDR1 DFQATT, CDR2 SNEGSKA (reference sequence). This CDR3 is CSAPRRYGYTF. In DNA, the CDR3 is TGCAGTGCACCACGTCGTTATGGCTACACCTTC.

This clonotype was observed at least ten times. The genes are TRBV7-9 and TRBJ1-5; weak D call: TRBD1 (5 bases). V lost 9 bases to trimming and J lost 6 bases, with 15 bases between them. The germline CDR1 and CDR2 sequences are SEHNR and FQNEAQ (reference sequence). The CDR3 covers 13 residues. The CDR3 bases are TGTGCCAGTGCTACTGGGGCCGGTCAGCCCCAGCATTTT. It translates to CASATGAGQPQHF.

As DNA, the CDR3 is TGCGCCAGCAGCGTGAGCGGGAGAGGAGATACGCAGTATTTT. Its protein product is CASSVSGRGDTQYF. V usage is TRBV5-1 and J usage is TRBJ2-3; 8 bases line up with TRBD2. CDR3 length equals 14 residues. The trim removed 4 bases at V and 5 bases at J, leaving 6 bases unmatched. CDR1 is SGHRS and CDR2 is YFSETQ in the germline V gene. Full variable domain (outside the CDR3, taken from reference TRBV5-1 and TRBJ2-3): KAGVTQTPRYLIKTRGQQVTLSCSPISGHRSVSWYQQTPGQGLQFLFEYFSETQRNKGNFPGRFSGRQFSNSRSEMNVSTLELGDSALYLCASSVSGRGDTQYFGPGTRLTVL.

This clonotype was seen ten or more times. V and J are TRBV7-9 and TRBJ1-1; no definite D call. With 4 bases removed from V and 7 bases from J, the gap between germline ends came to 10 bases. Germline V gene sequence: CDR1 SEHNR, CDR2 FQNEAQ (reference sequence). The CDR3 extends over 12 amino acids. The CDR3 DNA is TGTGCCAGCAGCTCACAAGCGATTGAAGCTTTCTTT. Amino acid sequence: CASSSQAIEAFF. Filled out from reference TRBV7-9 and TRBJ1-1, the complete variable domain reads DTGVSQNPRHKITKRGQNVTFRCDPISEHNRLYWYRQTLGQGPEFLTYFQNEAQLEKSRLLSDRFSAERPKGSFSTLEIQRTEQGDSAMYLCASSSQAIEAFFGQGTRLTVV.

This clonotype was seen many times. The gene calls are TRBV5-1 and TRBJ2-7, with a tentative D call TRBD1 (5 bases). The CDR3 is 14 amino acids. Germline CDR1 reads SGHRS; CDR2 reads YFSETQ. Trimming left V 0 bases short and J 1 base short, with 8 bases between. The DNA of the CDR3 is TGCGCCAGCAGCTTGGCTCAGGGTTCCTACGAGCAGTACTTC. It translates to CASSLAQGSYEQYF.

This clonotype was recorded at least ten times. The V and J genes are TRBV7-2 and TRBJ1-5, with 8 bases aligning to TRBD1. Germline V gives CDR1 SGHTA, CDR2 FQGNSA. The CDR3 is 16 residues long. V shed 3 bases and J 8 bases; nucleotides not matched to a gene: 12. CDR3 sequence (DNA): TGTGCCAGCAGCTTCGGGACAGGTCGACGGGGGGAGCCCCAGCATTTT. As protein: CASSFGTGRRGEPQHF. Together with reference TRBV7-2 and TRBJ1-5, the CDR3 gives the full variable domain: GAGVSQSPSNKVTEKGKDVELRCDPISGHTALYWYRQSLGQGLEFLIYFQGNSAPDKSGLPSDRFSAERTGGSVSTLTIQRTQQEDSAVYLCASSFGTGRRGEPQHFGDGTRLSIL.

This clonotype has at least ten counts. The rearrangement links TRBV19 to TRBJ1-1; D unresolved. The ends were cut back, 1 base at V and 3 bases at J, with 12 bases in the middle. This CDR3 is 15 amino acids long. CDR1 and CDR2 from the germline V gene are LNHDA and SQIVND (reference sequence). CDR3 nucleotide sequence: TGTGCCAGTAGTATAGGGGGATTTGGGTACACTGAAGCTTTCTTT. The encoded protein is CASSIGGFGYTEAFF.

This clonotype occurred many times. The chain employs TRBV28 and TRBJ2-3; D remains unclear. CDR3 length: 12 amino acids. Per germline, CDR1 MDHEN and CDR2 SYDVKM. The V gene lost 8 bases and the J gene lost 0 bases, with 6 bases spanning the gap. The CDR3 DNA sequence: TGTGCCAGCCAGACTAGCACAGATACGCAGTATTTT. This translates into CASQTSTDTQYF.

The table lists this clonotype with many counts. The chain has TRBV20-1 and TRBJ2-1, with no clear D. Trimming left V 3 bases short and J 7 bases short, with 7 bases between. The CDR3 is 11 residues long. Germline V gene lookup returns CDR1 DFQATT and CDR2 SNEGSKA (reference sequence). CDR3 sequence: CSASVGNEQFF. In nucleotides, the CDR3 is TGCAGTGCTAGTGTAGGGAATGAGCAGTTCTTC.

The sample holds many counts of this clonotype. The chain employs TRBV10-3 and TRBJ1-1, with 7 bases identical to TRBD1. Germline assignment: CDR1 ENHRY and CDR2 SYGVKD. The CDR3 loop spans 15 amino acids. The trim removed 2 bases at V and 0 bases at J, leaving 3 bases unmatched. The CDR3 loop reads CAISEQQGMNTEAFF. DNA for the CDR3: TGTGCCATCAGTGAGCAACAGGGGATGAACACTGAAGCTTTCTTT.

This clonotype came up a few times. This CDR3 reads CATEKDRGVFRTQYF. The CDR3 coding sequence is TGTGCCACCGAAAAGGACAGAGGGGTTTTTCGAACCCAGTACTTC. The chain uses TRBV10-3 and TRBJ2-5, with D maybe TRBD1 (6 bases). This CDR3 spans 15 amino acids. In germline, CDR1 is ENHRY, CDR2 SYGVKD. V was shortened by 10 bases and J by 8 bases, with 26 bases between the two germline ends.

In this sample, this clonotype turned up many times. This CDR3 reads CSAIHGREAFF. The DNA of the CDR3 is TGCAGCGCCATACATGGGAGAGAAGCTTTCTTT. V is TRBV29-1 and J is TRBJ1-1; the D is unclear. The germline gives CDR1 SQVTM, CDR2 ANQGSEA. This CDR3 contains 11 residues. Deletions cut 7 bases from V and 8 bases from J, with 14 bases between. Combining the CDR3 with reference TRBV29-1 and TRBJ1-1 gives the whole variable domain SAVISQKPSRDICQRGTSLTIQCQVDSQVTMMFWYRQQPGQSLTLIATANQGSEATYESGFVIDKFPISRPNLTFSTLTVSNMSPEDSSIYLCSAIHGREAFFGQGTRLTVV.

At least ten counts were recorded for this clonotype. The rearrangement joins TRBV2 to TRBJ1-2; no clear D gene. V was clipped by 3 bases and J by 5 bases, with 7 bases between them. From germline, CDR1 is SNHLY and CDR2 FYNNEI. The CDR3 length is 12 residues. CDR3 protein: CASSDMWYGYTF. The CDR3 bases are TGTGCCAGCAGTGACATGTGGTATGGCTACACCTTC.

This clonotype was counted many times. CDR3 coding DNA: TGTGCCAGCACCCCGTGGGACAGGGGGGGCGAGCAGTACTTC. This gives the protein CASTPWDRGGEQYF. This chain connects TRBV28 to TRBJ2-7; 11 nucleotides match TRBD1. The CDR3 length is 14 residues. Looked up from germline, CDR1 is MDHEN and CDR2 is SYDVKM. Germline trimming cut 7 bases from V and 6 bases from J; bases unmatched to any gene: 8.

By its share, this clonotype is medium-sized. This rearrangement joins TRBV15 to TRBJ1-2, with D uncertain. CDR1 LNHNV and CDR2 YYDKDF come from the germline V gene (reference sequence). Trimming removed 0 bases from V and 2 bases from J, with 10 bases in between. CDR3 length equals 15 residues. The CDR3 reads CATSRDRTANYGYTF. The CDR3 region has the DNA TGTGCCACCAGCAGAGATCGTACGGCGAACTATGGCTACACCTTC.

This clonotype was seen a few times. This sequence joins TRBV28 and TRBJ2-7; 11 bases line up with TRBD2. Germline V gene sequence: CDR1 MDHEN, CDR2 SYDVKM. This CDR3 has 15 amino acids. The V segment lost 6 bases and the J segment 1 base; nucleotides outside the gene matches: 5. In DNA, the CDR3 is TGTGCCAGCAGGACTATAGCGGGGGGGTCCTACGAGCAGTACTTC. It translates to CASRTIAGGSYEQYF.

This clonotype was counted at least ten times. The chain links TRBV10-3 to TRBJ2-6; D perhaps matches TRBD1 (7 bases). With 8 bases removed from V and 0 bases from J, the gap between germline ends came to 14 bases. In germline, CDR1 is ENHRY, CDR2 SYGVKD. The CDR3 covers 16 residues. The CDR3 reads CAIGGTAVSGANVLTF. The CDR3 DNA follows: TGTGCCATCGGGGGGACAGCCGTCTCTGGGGCCAACGTCCTGACTTTC.

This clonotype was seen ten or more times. CDR3 coding DNA: TGTGCCAGCAGTGTACCCGGGGAGCTGTTTTTT. Its protein is CASSVPGELFF. The V call is TRBV6-2 or TRBV6-3, the J call TRBJ2-2; D not resolved. The V end was cut by 5 bases, the J end by 6 bases, with 4 bases between. This CDR3 region has 11 residues. The germline V gene has CDR1 MNHEY and CDR2 SVGEGT.

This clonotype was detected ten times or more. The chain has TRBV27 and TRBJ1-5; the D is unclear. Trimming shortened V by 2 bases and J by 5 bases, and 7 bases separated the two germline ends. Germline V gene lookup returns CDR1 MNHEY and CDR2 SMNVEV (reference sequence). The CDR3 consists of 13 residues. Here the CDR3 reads CASSLALDQPQHF. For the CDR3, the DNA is TGTGCCAGCAGTTTAGCCCTCGATCAGCCCCAGCATTTT.